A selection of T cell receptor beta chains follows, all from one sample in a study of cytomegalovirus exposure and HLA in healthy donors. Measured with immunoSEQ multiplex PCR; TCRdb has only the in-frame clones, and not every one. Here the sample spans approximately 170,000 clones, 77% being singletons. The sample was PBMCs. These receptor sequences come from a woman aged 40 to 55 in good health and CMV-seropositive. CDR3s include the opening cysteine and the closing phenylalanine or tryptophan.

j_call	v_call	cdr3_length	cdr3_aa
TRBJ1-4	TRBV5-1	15	CASSLGGTSGEKLFF
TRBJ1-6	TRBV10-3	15	CAISEREGIESPLHF
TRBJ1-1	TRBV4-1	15	CASSQARTGSTEAFF
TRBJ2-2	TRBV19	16	CASSNLAGHSTGELFF
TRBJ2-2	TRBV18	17	CASSPRTGGAKGGELFF
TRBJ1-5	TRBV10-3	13	CAIKDRDNQPQHF
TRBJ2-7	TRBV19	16	CASSAQTGGVIYEQYF
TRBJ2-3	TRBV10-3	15	CAISESGSGTDTQYF
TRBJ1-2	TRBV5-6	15	CASTPGTGLLYGYTF
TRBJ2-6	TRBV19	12	CATDSGANVLTF
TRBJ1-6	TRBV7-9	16	CASSSSTGGWNSPLHF
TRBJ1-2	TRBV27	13	CASSISQGSGYTF
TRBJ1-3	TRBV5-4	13	CASSRLSGNTIYF
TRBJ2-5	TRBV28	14	CASILAGGKETQYF
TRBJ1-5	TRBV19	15	CASTDRGRSNQPQHF
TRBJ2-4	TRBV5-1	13	CASSLGDAGIQYF
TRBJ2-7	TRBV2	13	CASTDRGLAEQYF
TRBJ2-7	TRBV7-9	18	CASSHPTSGGLSPYEQYF
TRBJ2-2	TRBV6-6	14	CASFIGGAIGELFF
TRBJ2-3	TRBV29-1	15	CSSRRGTGRTDTQYF
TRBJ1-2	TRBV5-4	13	CASSRTGDYGYTF
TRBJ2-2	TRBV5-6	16	CASSSPVRGDTGELFF
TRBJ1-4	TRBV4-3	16	CASSQDPAGLNEKLFF
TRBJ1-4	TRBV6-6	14	CASNIRGSGEKLFF
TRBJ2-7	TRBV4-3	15	CASSQGVQGTYEQYF
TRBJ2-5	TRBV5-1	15	CASSLLTAQQETQYF
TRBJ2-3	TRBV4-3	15	CASSSQGESTDTQYF
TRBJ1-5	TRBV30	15	CAWSVPLDRPQPQHF
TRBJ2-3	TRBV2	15	CASSLTGGPRDTQYF
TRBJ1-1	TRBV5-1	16	CASSLTVGQGNTEAFF
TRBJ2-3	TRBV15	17	CATRFDGAAGGPDTQYF
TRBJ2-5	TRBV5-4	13	CASSYGTEETQYF
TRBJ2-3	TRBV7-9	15	CASRGLAGGPDTQYF